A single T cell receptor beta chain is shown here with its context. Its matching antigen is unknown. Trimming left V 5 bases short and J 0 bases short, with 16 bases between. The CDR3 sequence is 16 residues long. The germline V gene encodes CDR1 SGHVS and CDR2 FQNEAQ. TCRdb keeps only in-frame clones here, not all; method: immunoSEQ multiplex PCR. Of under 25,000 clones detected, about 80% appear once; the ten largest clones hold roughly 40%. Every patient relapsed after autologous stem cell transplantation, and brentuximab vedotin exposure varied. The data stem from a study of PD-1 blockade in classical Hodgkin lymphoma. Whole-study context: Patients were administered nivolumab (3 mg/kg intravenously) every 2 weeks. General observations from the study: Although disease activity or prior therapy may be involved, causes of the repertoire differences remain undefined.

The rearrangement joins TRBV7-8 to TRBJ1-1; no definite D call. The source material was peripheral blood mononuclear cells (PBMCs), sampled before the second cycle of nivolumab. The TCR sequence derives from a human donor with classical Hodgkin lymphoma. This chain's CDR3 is CASSTRGRAMNTEAFF. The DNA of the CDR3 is TGTGCCAGCAGCACCCGAGGCCGCGCAATGAACACTGAAGCTTTCTTT.